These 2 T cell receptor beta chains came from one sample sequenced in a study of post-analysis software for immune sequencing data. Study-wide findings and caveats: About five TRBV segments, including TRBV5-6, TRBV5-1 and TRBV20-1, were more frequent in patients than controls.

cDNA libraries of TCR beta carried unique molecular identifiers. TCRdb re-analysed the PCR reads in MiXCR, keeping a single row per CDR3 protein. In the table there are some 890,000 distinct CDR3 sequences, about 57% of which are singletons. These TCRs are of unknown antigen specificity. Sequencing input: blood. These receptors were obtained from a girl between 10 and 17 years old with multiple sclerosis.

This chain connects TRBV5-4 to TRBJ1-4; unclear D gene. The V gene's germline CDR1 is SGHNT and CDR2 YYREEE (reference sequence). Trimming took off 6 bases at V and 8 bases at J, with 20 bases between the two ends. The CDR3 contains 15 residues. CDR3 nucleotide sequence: TGTGCCAGCACCACCACCGTCGGTGGTCGGGAAAAACTGTTTTTT. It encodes CASTTTVGGREKLFF.

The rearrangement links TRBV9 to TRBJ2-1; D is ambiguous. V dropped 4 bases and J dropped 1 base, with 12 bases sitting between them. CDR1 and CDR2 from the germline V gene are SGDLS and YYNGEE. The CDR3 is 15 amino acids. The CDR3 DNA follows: TGTGCCAGCAGCCCCCGGACCCCATCCTACAATGAGCAGTTCTTC. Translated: CASSPRTPSYNEQFF.